The clone carrying this T cell receptor beta chain was seen more than once but under ten times. With V trimmed by 7 bases and J by 0 bases, 9 bases remained unmatched. Germline CDR1 is LNHDA and CDR2 is SQIVND (reference sequence). There are 16 residues in the CDR3. Libraries were prepared by immunoSEQ multiplex PCR; TCRdb keeps only in-frame clonotypes and omits some of them. The sample holds around 5,700 clones; approximately 80% are singletons and the top ten take approximately 8%. The data originate from a study of immune evolution from preneoplasia to lung adenocarcinoma. Looking at the study overall: HLA loss of heterozygosity: under 7.5% AIS, about 15% MIA, about 32% ADC, none AAH.

Macro-dissection enriched premalignant or tumor cells before nucleic acid extraction. This chain joins TRBV19 and TRBJ2-1, with TRBD1 matching 7 bases. Sequenced input: FFPE lung adenocarcinoma in situ tissue. This receptor was identified in a donor at least 70 years old with lung adenocarcinoma. The CDR3 coding sequence is TGTGCCAGTACCCCGGGTTCAGGGGGCTCCTACAATGAGCAGTTCTTC. As protein: CASTPGSGGSYNEQFF.